This T cell receptor beta chain was documented in a study of Graves' ophthalmopathy and Graves' hyperthyroidism (dated by TCRdb to the late 2010s). Background on the whole study: Peripheral blood was collected at initial diagnosis, before any treatment. T-cell repertoires of thyroid tissue and blood were compared in five or six hyperthyroidism patients. The roughly 94 discovery patients were randomly split 7:3 into training and test sets. For independent validation, a separate cohort was made up of 18 to 20 hyperthyroidism patients plus 17 patients who later progressed from hyperthyroidism to ophthalmopathy. In total, around 140 blood samples were TCR-sequenced: some 40 ophthalmopathy, approximately 80 hyperthyroidism and approximately 17 hyperthyroidism-to-ophthalmopathy patients. Following sample collection, hyperthyroidism patients were given methimazole at a starting dose of 30 mg daily, and ophthalmopathy patients were given high-dose intravenous methylprednisolone. The study used TCR beta repertoire signatures to distinguish Graves' ophthalmopathy from Graves' hyperthyroidism and to predict progression to ophthalmopathy. A discovery set of about a hundred patients (about 45 ophthalmopathy, around 57 stable hyperthyroidism) was enrolled to explore V-J signatures distinguishing ophthalmopathy from hyperthyroidism.

Broader findings and caveats from the paper: In validation, the model predicted ophthalmopathy progression with more than 70% sensitivity and 72% to 80% specificity; 12 predicted patients were CT-confirmed with GO in a median of about 6.2 months. Most expanded thyroid clonotypes with a frequency above 0.001 also appeared in blood, which suggests that blood repertoires may reflect the immune response in the thyroid. Sample size was not predetermined statistically, and investigators were not blinded to group allocation. Ophthalmopathy was separated from stable hyperthyroidism by the 13-signature model with roughly 88% sensitivity and less than 82% specificity in cross-validation and with 80%/75% in the test set.

TCR beta CDR3 regions were amplified from RNA transcripts for repertoire sequencing. HTBI primers and the Qiagen OneStep RT-PCR kit were used in a first-round RT-PCR, which was followed by a second-round multiplex PCR, size selection and purification. Sequencing of the libraries was carried out on an Illumina HiSeq2000 in paired-end mode with 100 bp reads. For the original study's pipeline: SOAPnuke was used to process the reads, throwing out any read that had adapters, had uncalled bases, had a mean Phred below 15, or lacked an exact constant-primer or identifier match. COPE v1.2.5 was used to merge high-quality paired reads. Each unique nucleotide sequence was defined as a clonotype, and clonotypes were aligned to IMGT TRB V, D and J references with MiTCR v1.1. The analysis was limited to V-J combinations with a frequency above 0.0001, which together covered just over 98% of the repertoires. For each V-J combination, a TCR clonal expansion and chaos score was defined as F50 clonal expansion divided by the chaos observed in the TCRdist matrix. Features were reduced by Welch's t-statistics and random forest to 10 to 15 V-J combinations, which fed a naive Bayes classifier. The Morisita-Horn index was used to measure how similar the thyroid and blood repertoires were. In TCRdb, the public reads were trimmed at Q25 with fastp and aligned with MiXCR, with productive beta chains retained. Each CDR3 protein appears once, grouped with its most common genes and DNA. TCRdb's processing, not the authors', yielded these V and J calls. Here the sample has about 400,000 distinct CDR3 sequences; approximately 16% occur a single time. The ten most abundant clones make up about 1.6% of the sample.

In this sample, this clonotype turned up many times. No cognate antigen has been identified for it. Base qualities are not provided; no much larger clone lies one nucleotide away. Ophthalmopathy patients were characterized by moderately to severely active disease, a Clinical Activity Score of at least 3, a NOSPECS grade of at least 4, and a disease duration under 3 months. Patients with other autoimmune diseases, uncontrolled infections, pregnancy or lactation were excluded from the study. Clinical symptoms, serum thyroxine, TRAb, thyroid ultrasound and orbital computed tomography were used for diagnosis. Using Ficoll-Paque density gradient centrifugation, PBMCs were isolated from 10 ml of fresh peripheral blood. Total RNA was extracted using Trizol reagent, and RNA quality was checked on an Agilent 2100 Bioanalyzer. Sequencing used peripheral blood. This sequence originates from a young woman with Graves' ophthalmopathy. Donor details come from another sample of the same person, matched by shared clones.

The bases are TGCGCCAGCAGCCAAGATCTGATTCTTAACAATCAGCCCCAGCATTTT. The resulting protein is CASSQDLILNNQPQHF. This sequence uses TRBV4-3 and TRBJ1-5, with the D segment identity uncertain. Reading from cysteine to phenylalanine, the CDR3 counts 16 amino acids. The sequence is cut down to CDR3 DNA, 48 bases in frame from base 1. V was cut back by 0 bases and J by 3 bases, leaving a gap of 12 bases between them. CDR1 is given as LGHNA and CDR2 as YSLEER, both from the germline V gene.